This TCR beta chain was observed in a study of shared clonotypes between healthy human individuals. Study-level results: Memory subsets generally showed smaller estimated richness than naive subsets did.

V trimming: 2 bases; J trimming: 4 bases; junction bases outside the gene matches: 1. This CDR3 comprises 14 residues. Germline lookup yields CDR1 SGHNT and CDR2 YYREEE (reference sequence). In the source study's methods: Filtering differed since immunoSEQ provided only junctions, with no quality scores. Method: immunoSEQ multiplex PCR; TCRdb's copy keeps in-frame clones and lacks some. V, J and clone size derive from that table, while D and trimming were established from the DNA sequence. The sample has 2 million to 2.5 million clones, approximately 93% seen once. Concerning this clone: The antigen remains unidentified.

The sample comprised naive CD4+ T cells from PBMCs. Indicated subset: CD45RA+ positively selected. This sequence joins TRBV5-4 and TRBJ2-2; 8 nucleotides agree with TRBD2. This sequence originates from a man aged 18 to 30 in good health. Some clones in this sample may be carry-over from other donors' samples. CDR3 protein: CASSLGTSTGELFF. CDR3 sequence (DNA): TGTGCCAGCAGCTTAGGGACTAGCACCGGGGAGCTGTTTTTT.